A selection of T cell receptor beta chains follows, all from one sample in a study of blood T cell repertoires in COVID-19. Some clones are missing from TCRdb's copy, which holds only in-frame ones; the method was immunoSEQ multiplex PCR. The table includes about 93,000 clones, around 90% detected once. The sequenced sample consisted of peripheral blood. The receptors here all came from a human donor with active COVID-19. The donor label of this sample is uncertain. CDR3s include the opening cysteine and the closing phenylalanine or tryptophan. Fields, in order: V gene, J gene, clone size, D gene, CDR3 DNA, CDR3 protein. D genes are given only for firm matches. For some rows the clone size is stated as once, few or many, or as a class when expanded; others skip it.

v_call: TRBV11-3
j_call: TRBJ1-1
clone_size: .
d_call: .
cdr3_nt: TGTGCCAGCAGGGGAGAGGAAGCTTTCTTT
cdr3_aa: CASRGEEAFF

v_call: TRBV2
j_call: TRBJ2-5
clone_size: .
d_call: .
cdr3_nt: TGTGCCAGCAGTGAAGGTATAGCTACCCAAGAGACCCAGTACTTC
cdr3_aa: CASSEGIATQETQYF

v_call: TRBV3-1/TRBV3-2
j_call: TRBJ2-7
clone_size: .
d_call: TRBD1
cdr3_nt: TGTGCCAGCAGCCAAGATAGGACAGGGGTGGACGAGCAGTACTTC
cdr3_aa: CASSQDRTGVDEQYF

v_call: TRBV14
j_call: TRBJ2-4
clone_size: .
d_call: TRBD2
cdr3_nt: TGTGCCAGCAGCCAAGATCCGAGCGGGGGCTCCAAAAACATTCAGTACTTC
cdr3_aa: CASSQDPSGGSKNIQYF

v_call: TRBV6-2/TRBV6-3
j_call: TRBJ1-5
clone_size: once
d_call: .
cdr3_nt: TGTGCCAGCAGTTACCGGGGATGGCAGCCCCAGCATTTT
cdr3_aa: CASSYRGWQPQHF

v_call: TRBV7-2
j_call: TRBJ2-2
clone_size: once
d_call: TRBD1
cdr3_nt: TGTGCCAGCAGCCATAAGTCACAGGGGGCTGCGAACACCGGGGAGCTGTTTTTT
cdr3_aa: CASSHKSQGAANTGELFF

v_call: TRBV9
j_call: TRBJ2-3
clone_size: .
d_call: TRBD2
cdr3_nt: TGTGCCAGCAGCGATAGCGGGGGGAGCACAGATACGCAGTATTTT
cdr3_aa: CASSDSGGSTDTQYF

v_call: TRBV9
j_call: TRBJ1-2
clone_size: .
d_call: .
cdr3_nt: TGTGCCAGCAGCGTAGACGGAGCCTCTAACTATGGCTACACCTTC
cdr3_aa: CASSVDGASNYGYTF

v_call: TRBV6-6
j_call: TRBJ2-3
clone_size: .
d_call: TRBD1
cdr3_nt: TGTGCCAGCAGTTACTCGAGGACAGGGATGGAAGATACGCAGTATTTT
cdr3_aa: CASSYSRTGMEDTQYF

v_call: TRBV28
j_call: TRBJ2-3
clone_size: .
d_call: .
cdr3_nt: TGTGCCAGCAGTTTGGCTTTGTTGACGGCAGGCTGGGATACGCAGTATTTT
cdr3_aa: CASSLALLTAGWDTQYF

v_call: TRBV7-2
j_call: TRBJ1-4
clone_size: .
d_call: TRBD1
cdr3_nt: TGTGCCAGCAGCTGGAACAGGGGAGCTAATGAAAAACTGTTTTTT
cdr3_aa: CASSWNRGANEKLFF

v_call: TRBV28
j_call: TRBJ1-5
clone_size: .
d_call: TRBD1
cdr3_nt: TGTGCCAGCAGTCCCGGGACAGGGATTCAGCCCCAGCATTTT
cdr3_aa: CASSPGTGIQPQHF

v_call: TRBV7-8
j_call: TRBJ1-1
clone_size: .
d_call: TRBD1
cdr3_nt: TGTGCCAGCAGCGTGCCGGGACAGGGGGGGAATGAAGCTTTCTTT
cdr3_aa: CASSVPGQGGNEAFF

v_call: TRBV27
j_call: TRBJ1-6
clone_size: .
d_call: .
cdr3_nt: TGTGCCAGCAAGAGCTCCTATAATTCACCCCTCCACTTT
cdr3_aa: CASKSSYNSPLHF

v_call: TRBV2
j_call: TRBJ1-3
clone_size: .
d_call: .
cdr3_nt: TGTGCCAGCAGTGAAGGGAGGGTTGGAAACACCATATATTTT
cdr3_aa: CASSEGRVGNTIYF

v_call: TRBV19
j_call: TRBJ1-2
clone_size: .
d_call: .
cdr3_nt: TGTGCCAGTAGTCAGGCAGGGGAAGTGGGCTACACCTTC
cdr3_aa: CASSQAGEVGYTF

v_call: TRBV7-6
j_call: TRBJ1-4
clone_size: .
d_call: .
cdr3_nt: TGTGCCAGCAGCTCCGGACGGACACTCGCAACTAATGAAAAACTGTTTTTT
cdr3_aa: CASSSGRTLATNEKLFF

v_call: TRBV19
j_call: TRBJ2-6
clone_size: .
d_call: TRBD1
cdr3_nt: TGTGCCAGTAGTTTCACGACAGGGCTCTCTGGGGCCAACGTCCTGACTTTC
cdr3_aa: CASSFTTGLSGANVLTF

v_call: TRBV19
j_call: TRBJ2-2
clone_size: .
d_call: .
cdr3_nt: TGTGCCAGTAGTATAACTGCTTCGAACACCGGGGAGCTGTTTTTT
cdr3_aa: CASSITASNTGELFF

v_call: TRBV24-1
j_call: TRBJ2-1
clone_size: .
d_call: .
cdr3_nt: TGTGCCACCTCTGAGTCAGGGAGGTCCTACAATGAGCAGTTCTTC
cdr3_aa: CATSESGRSYNEQFF

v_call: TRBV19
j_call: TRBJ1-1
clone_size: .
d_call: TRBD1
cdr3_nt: TGTGCCAGTAGTGCAAACCCCTCCAGGACAGGGTTCACTGAAGCTTTCTTT
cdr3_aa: CASSANPSRTGFTEAFF

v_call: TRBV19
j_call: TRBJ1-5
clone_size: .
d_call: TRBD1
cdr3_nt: TGTGCCAGTTCCGAACAGGGGGGATTTCAGCCCCAGCATTTT
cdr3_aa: CASSEQGGFQPQHF

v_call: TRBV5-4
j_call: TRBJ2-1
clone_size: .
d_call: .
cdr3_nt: TGTGCCAGCAGCTTGAGGGGAATGGGGTACAATGAGCAGTTCTTC
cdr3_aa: CASSLRGMGYNEQFF

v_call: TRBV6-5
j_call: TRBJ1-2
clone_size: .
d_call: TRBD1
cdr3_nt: TGTGCCAGCAGTTATCAGGGGGCGAGGGGCTACACCTTC
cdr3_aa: CASSYQGARGYTF

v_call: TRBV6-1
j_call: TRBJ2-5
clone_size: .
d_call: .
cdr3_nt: TGTGCCAGCAGTGAAGCGGCGGAGGCGGTGGCGGCGACCCAGTACTTC
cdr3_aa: CASSEAAEAVAATQYF

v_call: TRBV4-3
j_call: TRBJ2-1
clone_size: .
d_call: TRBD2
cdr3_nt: TGCGCCAGCAGCCAAGATCCGAGCGGGGGGGCCGGTGAGCAGTTCTTC
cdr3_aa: CASSQDPSGGAGEQFF

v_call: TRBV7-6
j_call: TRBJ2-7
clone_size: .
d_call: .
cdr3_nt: TGTGCCAGCAGTTTTAGCGAGGGGACAACCTACGAGCAGTACTTC
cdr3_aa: CASSFSEGTTYEQYF

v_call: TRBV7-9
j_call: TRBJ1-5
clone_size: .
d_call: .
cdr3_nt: TGTGCCAGCAGCAAAAATGGTCGGGAACAGCCCCAGCATTTT
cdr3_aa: CASSKNGREQPQHF

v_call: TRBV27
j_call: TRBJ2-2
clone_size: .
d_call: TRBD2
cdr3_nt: TGTGCCAGCAGTCCGCGACTAGCGGGCTCGTACAGACCCGGGGAGCTGTTTTTT
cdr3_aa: CASSPRLAGSYRPGELFF

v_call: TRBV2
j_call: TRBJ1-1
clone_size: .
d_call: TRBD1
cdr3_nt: TGTGCCAGCAGTGAAAACAGGGGACGAACCGAACCCATGAACACTGAAGCTTTCTTT
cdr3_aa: CASSENRGRTEPMNTEAFF

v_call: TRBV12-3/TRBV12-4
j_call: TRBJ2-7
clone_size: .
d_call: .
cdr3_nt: TGTGCCAGCAGTTTCATGTCAACCTACGAGCAGTACTTC
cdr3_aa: CASSFMSTYEQYF

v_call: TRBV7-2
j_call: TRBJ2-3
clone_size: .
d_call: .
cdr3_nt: TGTGCCAGCAGTCAGGGGCGGATTGGGTTGGATACGCAGTATTTT
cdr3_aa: CASSQGRIGLDTQYF

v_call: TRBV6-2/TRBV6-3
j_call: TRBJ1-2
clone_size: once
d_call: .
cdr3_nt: TGTGCCAGCAGTTACTCAATCGGAGGCTCCTATGGCTACACCTTC
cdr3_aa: CASSYSIGGSYGYTF

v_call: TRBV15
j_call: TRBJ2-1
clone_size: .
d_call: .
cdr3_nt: TGTGCCACCAGCAAACTAGGTACTGAGCAGTTCTTC
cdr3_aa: CATSKLGTEQFF

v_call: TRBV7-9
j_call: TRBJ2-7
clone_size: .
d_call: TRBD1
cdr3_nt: TGTGCCAGCAGCACAGACAGGGGGCCAGGTTACGAGCAGTACTTC
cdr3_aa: CASSTDRGPGYEQYF

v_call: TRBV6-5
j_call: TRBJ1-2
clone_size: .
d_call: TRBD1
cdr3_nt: TGTGCCAGCACCGAACCCGGGACAGCTAACTATGGCTACACCTTC
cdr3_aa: CASTEPGTANYGYTF

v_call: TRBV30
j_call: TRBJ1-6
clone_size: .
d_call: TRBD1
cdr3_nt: TGTGCCTGGACCGGGACAGCAAATTCACCCCTCCACTTT
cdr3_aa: CAWTGTANSPLHF